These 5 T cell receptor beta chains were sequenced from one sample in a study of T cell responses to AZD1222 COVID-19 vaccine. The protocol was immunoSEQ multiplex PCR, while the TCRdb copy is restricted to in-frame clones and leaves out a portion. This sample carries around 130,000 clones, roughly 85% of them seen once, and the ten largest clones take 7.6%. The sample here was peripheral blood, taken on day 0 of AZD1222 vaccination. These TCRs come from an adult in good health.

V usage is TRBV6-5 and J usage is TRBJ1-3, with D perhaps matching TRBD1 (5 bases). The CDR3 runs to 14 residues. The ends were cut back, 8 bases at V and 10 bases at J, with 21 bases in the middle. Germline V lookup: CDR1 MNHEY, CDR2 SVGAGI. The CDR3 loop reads CASLDQGRQATIYF. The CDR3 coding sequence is TGTGCCAGCCTTGACCAGGGACGTCAAGCGACCATATATTTT.

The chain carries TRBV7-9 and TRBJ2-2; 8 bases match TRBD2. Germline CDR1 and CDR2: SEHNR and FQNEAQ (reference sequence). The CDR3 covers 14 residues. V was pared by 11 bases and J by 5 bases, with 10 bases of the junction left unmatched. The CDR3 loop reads CARGREADTGELFF. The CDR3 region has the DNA TGTGCCCGGGGGCGGGAGGCAGATACCGGGGAGCTGTTTTTT. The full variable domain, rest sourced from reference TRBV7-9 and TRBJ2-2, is DTGVSQNPRHKITKRGQNVTFRCDPISEHNRLYWYRQTLGQGPEFLTYFQNEAQLEKSRLLSDRFSAERPKGSFSTLEIQRTEQGDSAMYLCARGREADTGELFFGEGSRLTVL.

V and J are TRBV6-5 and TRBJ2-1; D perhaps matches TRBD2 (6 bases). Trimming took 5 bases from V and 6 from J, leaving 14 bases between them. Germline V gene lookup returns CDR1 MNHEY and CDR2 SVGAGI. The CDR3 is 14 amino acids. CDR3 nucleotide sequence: TGTGCCAGCAGTCCCGGGACTGATCTCAATGAGCAGTTCTTC. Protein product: CASSPGTDLNEQFF.

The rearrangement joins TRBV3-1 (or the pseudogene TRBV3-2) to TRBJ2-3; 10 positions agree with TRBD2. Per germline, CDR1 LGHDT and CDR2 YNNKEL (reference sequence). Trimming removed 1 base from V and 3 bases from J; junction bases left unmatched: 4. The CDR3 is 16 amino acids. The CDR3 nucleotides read TGTGCCAGCAGCCAAGCTAGCGGGGGAGGAACAGATACGCAGTATTTT. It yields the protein CASSQASGGGTDTQYF.

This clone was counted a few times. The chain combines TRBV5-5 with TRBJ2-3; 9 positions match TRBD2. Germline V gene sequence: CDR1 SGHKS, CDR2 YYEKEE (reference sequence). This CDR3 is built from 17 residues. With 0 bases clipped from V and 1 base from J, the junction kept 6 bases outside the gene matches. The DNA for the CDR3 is TGTGCCAGCAGCTTGGCTTCGGCGGGGGGGCGCACAGATACGCAGTATTTT. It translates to CASSLASAGGRTDTQYF.